The clone carrying this T cell receptor beta chain was counted a few times. Its antigen is not identified. The data belong to a study of radiotherapy plus CTLA-4 blockade in lung cancer. Study-wide background: Around 19% of enrolled patients responded objectively, and 25% to 40% had disease control.

Notes on the study in general: Expansion in blood of tumor-derived TCR clones was seen after radiotherapy plus ipilimumab. Interferon-beta, together with early blood T cell clone dynamics, reportedly best predicted response.

Ipilimumab-mediated CTLA-4 blockade plus focal radiation was given to patients having chemo-refractory metastatic non-small-cell lung cancer. The assay was immunoSEQ multiplex PCR, and TCRdb's table has in-frame clones only and misses some. Of over 75,000 clones listed, less than 90% are singletons. This TCR was sampled from a human donor with non-small cell lung cancer who had stable disease on radiotherapy plus ipilimumab. The sample here was peripheral blood, taken from a patient treated with radiotherapy plus ipilimumab.

The CDR3 loop is CASSPLDNLGEQFF. The DNA of the CDR3 is TGTGCCAGCTCACCCTTGGACAACTTGGGTGAGCAGTTCTTC. This rearrangement joins TRBV18 to TRBJ2-1; the D gene is possibly TRBD1 (5 bases). The CDR3 runs 14 residues. In germline, CDR1 is KGHSH, CDR2 LQKENI. Trimming cost V 3 bases and J 9 bases, with 15 bases left between them.